A selection of T cell receptor beta chains follows, all from one sample in a study of T-cell reconstitution after alpha-beta-depleted transplantation in children. TCRdb ran MiXCR on the PCR reads and lists one entry per CDR3 protein. The table lists a few hundred thousand distinct CDR3 sequences, 27% of them singletons. The sequenced sample was PBMCs, obtained before TCRalphabeta/CD19-depleted stem cell transplant. The receptors shown here come from a boy younger than two with Wiskott-Aldrich syndrome, due to receive a stem cell transplant. Both conserved end residues are part of each CDR3. D genes are given only for firm matches. Expanded clones get a size class; other rows say once, few or many, or leave the size out.

few,TRBJ1-1,NA,TRBV5-1,TGCGCCAGCAGCTATCTAACAGGGAACACTGAAGCTTTCTTT,CASSYLTGNTEAFF
NA,TRBJ2-1,NA,TRBV6-1,TGTGCCAGCAGTAAGGCTAGCATGCCCTACAATGAGCAGTTCTTC,CASSKASMPYNEQFF
NA,TRBJ1-1,NA,TRBV5-1,TGCGCCAGCGGGGTTCCGGGGGGCTCTACTGAAGCTTTCTTT,CASGVPGGSTEAFF
NA,TRBJ1-2,TRBD1,TRBV5-6,TGTGCCAGCAGCTGGAGGGGGCAGTCTGGCTACACCTTC,CASSWRGQSGYTF
NA,TRBJ1-6,NA,TRBV7-9,TGTGCCAGCAGCTTAGAAGCGGCGATCGCCCTCCACTTT,CASSLEAAIALHF
many,TRBJ2-2,NA,TRBV7-3,TGTGCCAGCAGCTTAATGGAGGGAACCGGGGAGCTGTTTTTT,CASSLMEGTGELFF
NA,TRBJ2-2,TRBD1,TRBV5-1,TGCGCCAGCAGTCTCAGGACAGGGTGGACCGGGGAGCTGTTTTTT,CASSLRTGWTGELFF
few,TRBJ1-2,NA,TRBV30,TGTGCCTGGAGTGTACCCTGGGGGTTCGTTGGCTACACCTTC,CAWSVPWGFVGYTF
few,TRBJ2-2,TRBD2,TRBV11-2,TGTGCCAGCAGCACCCGAAATCAGCGGCTAGCGGGAGCCACCGGGGAGCTGTTTTTT,CASSTRNQRLAGATGELFF
few,TRBJ2-1,NA,TRBV5-1,TGCGCCAGCAGCTTGGGTACACAGTACAATGAGCAGTTCTTC,CASSLGTQYNEQFF
few,TRBJ2-3,TRBD2,TRBV9,TGTGCCAGCAGCGTCGGGGCGGGAGGTCGCACAGATACGCAGTATTTT,CASSVGAGGRTDTQYF
NA,TRBJ2-1,TRBD2,TRBV5-1,TGCGCCAGCAGCTCGACTGGACTAGCGTTAGTCTTTGAGCAGTTCTTC,CASSSTGLALVFEQFF
NA,TRBJ2-7,NA,TRBV29-1,TGCAGCGTTGGGTATGCACACGAGCAGTACTTC,CSVGYAHEQYF
NA,TRBJ2-1,TRBD2,TRBV5-5,TGTGCCAGCAGGGAGGGACTAGCGGCATACAATGAGCAGTTCTTC,CASREGLAAYNEQFF
few,TRBJ2-5,NA,TRBV5-1,TGCGCCAGCAGCTACCATGAGACCCAGTACTTC,CASSYHETQYF
few,TRBJ2-4,NA,TRBV12-3/TRBV12-4,TGTGCCAGCAGTTTCGGGGGCACGGGGAACATTCAGTACTTC,CASSFGGTGNIQYF
NA,TRBJ2-3,TRBD2,TRBV12-3/TRBV12-4,TGTGCCAGCAGTTTTAATAGCGGGAGTTGGGATACGCAGTATTTT,CASSFNSGSWDTQYF
few,TRBJ2-7,TRBD1,TRBV4-2,TGTGCCAGCAGCCAACCCGGACAGGGTAGAACCTACGAGCAGTACTTC,CASSQPGQGRTYEQYF
few,TRBJ2-5,NA,TRBV5-1,TGCGCCAGCAGCCGGGGGACAGCGACTCAAGAGACCCAGTACTTC,CASSRGTATQETQYF
few,TRBJ2-2,NA,TRBV12-3/TRBV12-4,TGTGCCAGCAGCAAGGGGGGAGGGATCGGGGAGCTGTTTTTT,CASSKGGGIGELFF